These 16 T cell receptor beta chains came from one sample sequenced in a study of T cell responses to AZD1222 COVID-19 vaccine. TCRdb's table, derived via immunoSEQ multiplex PCR, lists solely in-frame clones and lacks some. The data hold roughly 140,000 clones, with around nine tenths observed a single time. The specimen comprised peripheral blood, sampled on day 0 of AZD1222 vaccination. The receptors derive from an adult in good health.

This clone was seen a single time. The chain joins TRBV5-4 to TRBJ1-2, with a weak D call TRBD1 (5 bases). The V and J ends lost 0 bases and 1 base respectively, with 7 bases between them. The CDR3 is 14 amino acids. Germline-derived CDR1 and CDR2 are SGHNT and YYREEE (reference sequence). The CDR3 loop reads CASSLEGNNYGYTF. The DNA for the CDR3 is TGTGCCAGCAGCTTGGAGGGGAATAACTATGGCTACACCTTC.

The chain is built from TRBV23-1 and TRBJ2-2; 7 nucleotides align to TRBD1. Being an ORF, TRBV23-1 has a function that is uncertain. V dropped 3 bases and J dropped 7; count of bases not matched to a gene: 11. This CDR3 spans 16 amino acids. The CDR3 sequence: CASSQSSTGWIGELFF. In DNA form, the CDR3 reads TGCGCCAGCAGTCAGTCATCGACAGGGTGGATCGGGGAGCTGTTTTTT.

V is TRBV5-1 and J is TRBJ1-2; D gene uncertain. Trimming removed 1 base at V and 3 bases at J, with 10 bases between. The CDR3 has 14 residues. The V gene's germline CDR1 is SGHRS and CDR2 YFSETQ. CDR3 sequence: CASSLWTVDYGYTF. The CDR3 DNA is TGCGCCAGCAGCTTGTGGACGGTGGACTATGGCTACACCTTC.

CDR3 protein: CATSDPRGAPSDTQYF. CDR3 sequence (DNA): TGTGCCACCAGTGACCCCCGGGGGGCACCCTCCGATACGCAGTATTTT. V usage is TRBV24-1 and J usage is TRBJ2-3; D is possibly TRBD2 (7 bases). Trimming shortened V by 4 bases and J by 6 bases, and 19 bases separated the two germline ends. CDR3 length: 16 amino acids. The germline CDR1 and CDR2 sequences are KGHDR and SFDVKD.

The chain uses TRBV14 and TRBJ2-1; D is perhaps TRBD2 (5 bases). Germline CDR1 is SGHDN and CDR2 is FVKESK. With 5 bases removed from V and 2 bases from J, the gap between germline ends came to 10 bases. This CDR3 spans 14 amino acids. CDR3 in DNA: TGTGCCAGCAGCGACCGGGAACCCTACAATGAGCAGTTCTTC. Amino acids: CASSDREPYNEQFF.

This clone was observed a single time. The chain employs TRBV4-3 and TRBJ1-5, with D uncertain. The CDR3 is 14 residues long. Germline assignment: CDR1 LGHNA and CDR2 YSLEER. V was shortened by 1 base and J by 5 bases, with 9 bases between the two germline ends. The DNA for the CDR3 is TGCGCCAGCAGCCAAGGAACCGGGTATCAGCCCCAGCATTTT. This gives the protein CASSQGTGYQPQHF.

The chain links TRBV6-1 to TRBJ2-1, with a possible D match to TRBD2 (5 bases). The V end was cut by 3 bases, the J end by 5 bases, with 14 bases between. The CDR3 is made up of 15 amino acids. Germline V CDR1 and CDR2: MNHNS, SASEGT. The CDR3, as DNA: TGTGCCAGCAGTGAGTGGAGTCCGAGGGACAATGAGCAGTTCTTC. It yields the protein CASSEWSPRDNEQFF.

The gene calls are TRBV25-1 and TRBJ1-1, with 8 positions matching TRBD1. Germline CDR1 MGHDK, CDR2 SYGVNS. The CDR3 covers 14 residues. V lost 8 bases, J lost 1 base, and 6 bases stayed unmatched. CDR3 bases: TGTGCCAGCTCCGACGGGACAGGGAACACTGAAGCTTTCTTT. This sequence encodes CASSDGTGNTEAFF.

The rearrangement uses TRBV7-2 and TRBJ2-1, with D hard to call. Germline assignment: CDR1 SGHTA and CDR2 FQGNSA. Deletions cut 3 bases from V and 3 bases from J, with 12 bases between. The CDR3 covers 15 residues. CDR3 amino acids: CASSLSRLDYNEQFF. The CDR3 nucleotides read TGTGCCAGCAGCTTGTCGAGACTGGACTACAATGAGCAGTTCTTC.

The CDR3, as DNA: TGTGCCAGCAGCGTACGGGGGGTTGACACTGAAGCTTTCTTT. Residues: CASSVRGVDTEAFF. The V gene is TRBV9, the J gene TRBJ1-1, with D maybe TRBD1 (5 bases). V was clipped by 1 base and J by 3 bases, with 10 bases between them. Per germline, CDR1 SGDLS and CDR2 YYNGEE. The CDR3 contains 14 residues. The full variable domain, with the rest looked up from reference TRBV9 and TRBJ1-1, is DSGVTQTPKHLITATGQRVTLRCSPRSGDLSVYWYQQSLDQGLQFLIQYYNGEERAKGNILERFSAQQFPDLHSELNLSSLELGDSALYFCASSVRGVDTEAFFGQGTRLTVV.

The chain uses TRBV15 and TRBJ2-7; D perhaps matches TRBD1 (6 bases). Trimming cost V 1 base and J 6 bases, with 13 bases left between them. This CDR3 region has 14 residues. Germline values: CDR1 LNHNV, CDR2 YYDKDF (reference sequence). The chain's CDR3 is CATSRGDTRREQYF. The CDR3 nucleotides read TGTGCCACCAGCAGAGGGGACACGAGACGCGAGCAGTACTTC.

The V call is TRBV30, the J call TRBJ2-2; D is unclear. The CDR3 has 14 amino acids. Per germline, CDR1 GTSNPN and CDR2 SVGIG (reference sequence). V was clipped by 0 bases and J by 6 bases, with 11 bases between them. The CDR3 nucleotides are TGTGCCTGGAGTGTATTACTGATGGCCGGGGAGCTGTTTTTT. Amino acids: CAWSVLLMAGELFF.

The chain carries TRBV27 and TRBJ2-5; 12 nucleotides match TRBD2. After removal of 8 bases from V and 1 base from J, the junction contained 5 bases not matched to a gene. CDR1 is MNHEY, CDR2 SMNVEV, per germline (reference sequence). This CDR3 has 15 residues. The CDR3 protein is CASSLLAGGQETQYF. The CDR3 coding sequence is TGTGCCAGCTCTCTACTAGCGGGAGGCCAAGAGACCCAGTACTTC.

The chain recombines TRBV7-9 with TRBJ2-7; 10 nucleotides match TRBD2. J lost 2 bases, V lost 0 bases, and 4 bases had no gene match. Germline-derived CDR1 and CDR2 are SEHNR and FQNEAQ (reference sequence). This CDR3 has 16 amino acids. The CDR3 nucleotides are TGTGCCAGCAGCTTAGCGTTAGCGGGAGGACCCTACGAGCAGTACTTC. It translates to CASSLALAGGPYEQYF.

V and J are TRBV7-2 and TRBJ1-1; D call uncertain. Deletions cut 1 base from V and 1 base from J, with 4 bases between. Looked up from germline, CDR1 is SGHTA and CDR2 is FQGNSA. The CDR3 has 13 residues. The CDR3 sequence is CASSLVRNTEAFF. The CDR3 DNA sequence: TGTGCCAGCAGCTTAGTGAGGAACACTGAAGCTTTCTTT.

The V and J genes are TRBV7-2 and TRBJ1-2, with D possibly TRBD1 on 5 matching bases. V lost 2 bases and J 6 bases, leaving 16 bases between the germline ends. Germline V gives CDR1 SGHTA, CDR2 FQGNSA. This CDR3 comprises 15 residues. The CDR3 is CASSLLRGAWDGYTF. The CDR3 coding sequence is TGTGCCAGCAGCTTACTCCGGGGCGCGTGGGATGGCTACACCTTC.